The TCR beta chain described here comes from a study of OX40 agonist ivuxolimab in advanced cancers. Study as a whole: Patients with hepatocellular carcinoma, melanoma, renal cell or head and neck cancer made up the dose-escalation patients.

From germline, CDR1 is SEHNR and CDR2 FQNEAQ (reference sequence). Trimming stripped 5 bases from V and 5 bases from J, with 8 bases between. This CDR3 has 12 amino acids. TCRdb's copy holds only in-frame clones and misses some; the assay was immunoSEQ multiplex PCR. The sample has some 50,000 clones, around 86% seen once. Sequencing used CD4+ or CD8+ T cells sorted from blood, obtained in a trial of the OX40 agonist ivuxolimab. This receptor was identified in an adult with an advanced solid tumor such as melanoma, head and neck, liver or kidney cancer. V gene TRBV7-9 combines with J gene TRBJ2-3, with no clear D. CDR3 sequence: CASSPMGDTQYF. Here the CDR3 DNA reads TGTGCCAGCAGCCCGATGGGAGATACGCAGTATTTT.